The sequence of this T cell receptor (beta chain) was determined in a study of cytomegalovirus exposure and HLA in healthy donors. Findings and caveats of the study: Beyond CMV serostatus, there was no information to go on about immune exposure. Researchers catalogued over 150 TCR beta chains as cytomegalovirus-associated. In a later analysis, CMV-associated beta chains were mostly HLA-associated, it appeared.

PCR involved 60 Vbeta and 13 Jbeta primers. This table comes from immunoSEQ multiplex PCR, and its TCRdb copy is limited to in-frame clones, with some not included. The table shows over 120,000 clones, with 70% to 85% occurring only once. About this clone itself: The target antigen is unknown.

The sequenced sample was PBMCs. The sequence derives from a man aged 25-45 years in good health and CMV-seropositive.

Here the CDR3 DNA reads TGTGCCAGCAACCTAGCGGGGGCCTCCTACAATGAGCAGTTCTTC. This codes for CASNLAGASYNEQFF. The V gene is TRBV6-5, the J gene TRBJ2-1; 10 nucleotides line up with TRBD2. Looked up from germline, CDR1 is MNHEY and CDR2 is SVGAGI. J gave up 0 bases and V 7 bases, and 3 bases lay outside the gene matches. The CDR3 is made up of 15 amino acids.